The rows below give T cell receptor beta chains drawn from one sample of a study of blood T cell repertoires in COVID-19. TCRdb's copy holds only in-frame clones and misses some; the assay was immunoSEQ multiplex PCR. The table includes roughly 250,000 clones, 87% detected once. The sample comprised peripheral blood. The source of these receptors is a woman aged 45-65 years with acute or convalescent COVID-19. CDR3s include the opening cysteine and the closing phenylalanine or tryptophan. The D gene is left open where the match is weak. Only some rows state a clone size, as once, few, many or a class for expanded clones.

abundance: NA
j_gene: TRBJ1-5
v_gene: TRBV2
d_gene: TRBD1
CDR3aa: CASSGQGVGNQPQHF

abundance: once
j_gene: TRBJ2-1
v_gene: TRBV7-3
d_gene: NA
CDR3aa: CASSLSRGPYNEQFF

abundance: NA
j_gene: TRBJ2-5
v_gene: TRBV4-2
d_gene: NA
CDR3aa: CASSQGEYSQETQYF

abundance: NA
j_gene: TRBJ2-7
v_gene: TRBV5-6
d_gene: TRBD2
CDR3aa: CASSSGLANEQYF

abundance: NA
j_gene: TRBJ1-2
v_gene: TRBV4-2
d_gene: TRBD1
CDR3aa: CASSQDRGGRGYTF

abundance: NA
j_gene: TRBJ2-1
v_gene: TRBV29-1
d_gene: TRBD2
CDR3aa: CSAGGGSGQNEQFF

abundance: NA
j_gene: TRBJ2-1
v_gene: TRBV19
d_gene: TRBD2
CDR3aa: CASSIVGGSSYNEQFF

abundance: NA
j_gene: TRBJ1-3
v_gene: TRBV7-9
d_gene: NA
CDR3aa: CASSFEGTWPDF

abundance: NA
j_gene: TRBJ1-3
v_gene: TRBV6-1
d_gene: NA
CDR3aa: CASSETALSGNTIYF

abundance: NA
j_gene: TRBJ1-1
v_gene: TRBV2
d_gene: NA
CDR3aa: CASSFEGSDTEAFF

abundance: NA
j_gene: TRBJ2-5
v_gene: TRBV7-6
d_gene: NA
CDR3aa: CASSPTGRQETQYF

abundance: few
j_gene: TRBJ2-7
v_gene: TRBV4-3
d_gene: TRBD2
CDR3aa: CASSQGTSGRAAEQYF

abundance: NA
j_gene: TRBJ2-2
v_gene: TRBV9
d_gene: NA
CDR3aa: CASSAQGTGELFF